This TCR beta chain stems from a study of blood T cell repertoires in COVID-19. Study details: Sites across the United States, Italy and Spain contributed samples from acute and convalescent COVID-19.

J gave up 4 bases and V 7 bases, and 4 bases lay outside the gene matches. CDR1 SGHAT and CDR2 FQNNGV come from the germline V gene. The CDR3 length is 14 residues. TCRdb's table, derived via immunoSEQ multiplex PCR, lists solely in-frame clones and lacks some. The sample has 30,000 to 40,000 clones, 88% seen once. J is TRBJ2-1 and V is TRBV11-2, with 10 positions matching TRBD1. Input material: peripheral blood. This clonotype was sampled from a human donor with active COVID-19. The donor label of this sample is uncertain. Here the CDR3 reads CASKGQGLYNEQFF. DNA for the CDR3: TGTGCCAGCAAGGGACAGGGGCTTTACAATGAGCAGTTCTTC.